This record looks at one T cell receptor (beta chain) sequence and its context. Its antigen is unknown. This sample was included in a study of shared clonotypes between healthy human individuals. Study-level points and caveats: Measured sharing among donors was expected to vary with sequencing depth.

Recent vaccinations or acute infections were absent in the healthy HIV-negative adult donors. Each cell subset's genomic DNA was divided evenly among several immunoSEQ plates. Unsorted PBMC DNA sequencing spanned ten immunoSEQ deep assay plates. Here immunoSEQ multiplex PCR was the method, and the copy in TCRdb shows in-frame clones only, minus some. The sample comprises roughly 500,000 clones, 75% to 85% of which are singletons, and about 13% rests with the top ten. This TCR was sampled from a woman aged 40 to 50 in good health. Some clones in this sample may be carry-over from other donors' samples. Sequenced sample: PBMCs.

In DNA form, the CDR3 reads TGTGCCAGCAACAAGGCCCAGTTTGGCAATCAGCCCCAGCATTTT. Translated: CASNKAQFGNQPQHF. The chain links TRBV28 to TRBJ1-5; D is undetermined. V lost 7 bases and J 2 bases, leaving 15 bases between the germline ends. The germline CDR1 and CDR2 sequences are MDHEN and SYDVKM. The CDR3 loop spans 15 amino acids. The full variable domain, rest sourced from reference TRBV28 and TRBJ1-5, is DVKVTQSSRYLVKRTGEKVFLECVQDMDHENMFWYRQDPGLGLRLIYFSYDVKMKEKGDIPEGYSVSREKKERFSLILESASTNQTSMYLCASNKAQFGNQPQHFGDGTRLSIL.